The 25 T cell receptor beta chains reported below all come from one sample, sequenced in a study of blood T cell repertoires in COVID-19. Profiling relied on immunoSEQ multiplex PCR, and the TCRdb table lists in-frame clones only, not all of them. This table has about 220,000 clones, around 85% appearing once. The specimen was PBMCs or T cells enriched from blood (not recorded which). Receptor source: a woman aged 35 to 49 with acute COVID-19.

The chain carries TRBV25-1 and TRBJ1-6; the D gene is possibly TRBD1 (6 bases). The germline V gene has CDR1 MGHDK and CDR2 SYGVNS. Between the trimmed V and J ends, which lost 6 bases and 5 bases, there was a span of 11 bases. The CDR3 has 14 amino acids. The chain's CDR3 is CASSKGGNNSPLHF. Here the CDR3 DNA reads TGTGCCAGCAGCAAAGGGGGAAATAATTCACCCCTCCACTTT.

This sequence joins TRBV5-1 and TRBJ2-3; D gene ambiguous. Trimming left V 0 bases short and J 3 bases short, with 11 bases between. CDR1 and CDR2 from the germline V gene are SGHRS and YFSETQ. The CDR3 is made up of 15 amino acids. The CDR3 loop is CASSLGAGGTDTQYF. The CDR3 bases are TGCGCCAGCAGCTTGGGGGCAGGTGGGACAGATACGCAGTATTTT.

This clone has a single count. This chain links TRBV12-3 or TRBV12-4 with TRBJ2-2; D is perhaps TRBD1 (5 bases). Deletions cut 10 bases from V and 2 bases from J, with 8 bases between. The CDR3 covers 12 residues. The CDR3 reads CATTANTGELFF. The CDR3 nucleotides are TGTGCCACGACAGCTAACACCGGGGAGCTGTTTTTT.

This chain uses TRBV5-1 with TRBJ1-1; D gene unclear. The germline CDR1 and CDR2 sequences are SGHRS and YFSETQ. The CDR3 covers 15 residues. V lost 0 bases to trimming and J lost 4 bases, with 13 bases between them. The CDR3 reads CASSLVGGRFTEAFF. The CDR3 DNA reads TGCGCCAGCAGCTTGGTTGGAGGTAGGTTCACTGAAGCTTTCTTT.

The genes are TRBV6-2 or TRBV6-3 and TRBJ2-7; TRBD1 might be the D (5 bases). V shed 5 bases and J shed 7 bases, with 12 bases lying between them. CDR1 and CDR2 from the germline V gene are MNHEY and SVGEGT. CDR3 length: 12 residues. Here the CDR3 reads CASSAGRAEQYF. The CDR3 DNA sequence: TGTGCCAGCAGTGCTGGCAGGGCGGAGCAGTACTTC.

This chain links TRBV9 with TRBJ1-2, with 7 nucleotides matching TRBD1. Germline assignment: CDR1 SGDLS and CDR2 YYNGEE. This CDR3 has 14 residues. Losses at the gene ends were 1 base for V and 3 bases for J; bases not matched to a gene: 3. The DNA of the CDR3 is TGTGCCAGCAGCGTAAGCACAGGGGACTATGGCTACACCTTC. This gives the protein CASSVSTGDYGYTF.

The rearrangement uses TRBV5-1 and TRBJ1-4; TRBD1 is a possible D gene (5 bases). Per germline, CDR1 SGHRS and CDR2 YFSETQ. V lost 0 bases and J lost 3, with 12 bases in between. The CDR3 totals 16 residues. Written as DNA, the CDR3 is TGCGCCAGCAGCTTGGAGGGGTCGGGAGCTAATGAAAAACTGTTTTTT. It yields the protein CASSLEGSGANEKLFF.

The V gene is TRBV27, the J gene TRBJ1-5; D not resolved. Deletions cut 4 bases from V and 4 bases from J, with 8 bases between. The CDR3 is made up of 13 amino acids. In germline, CDR1 is MNHEY, CDR2 SMNVEV (reference sequence). The CDR3 sequence: CASSSGGNQPQHF. CDR3 nucleotide sequence: TGTGCCAGCAGTTCCGGAGGAAATCAGCCCCAGCATTTT.

Sample share makes this clone medium-sized. V and J are TRBV4-1 and TRBJ2-7, with 7 bases lining up with TRBD2. V shed 0 bases and J 2 bases; nucleotides not matched to a gene: 4. The V gene's germline CDR1 is MGHRA and CDR2 YSYEKL. The CDR3 runs to 15 residues. CDR3 bases: TGCGCCAGCAGCCAAGATTCGCTAGCGGCCTACGAGCAGTACTTC. This translates into CASSQDSLAAYEQYF.

This chain joins TRBV5-8 and TRBJ1-5, with 8 bases aligning to TRBD1. This CDR3 comprises 16 residues. CDR1 SGHTS and CDR2 YDEGEE come from the germline V gene. Losses at the gene ends were 4 bases for V and 4 bases for J; bases not matched to a gene: 10. This chain's CDR3 is CASSVGVDRANQPQHF. For the CDR3, the DNA is TGTGCCAGCAGCGTGGGGGTGGACAGGGCGAATCAGCCCCAGCATTTT.

The gene calls are TRBV30 and TRBJ2-3; TRBD2 matches 8 bases. Germline lookup yields CDR1 GTSNPN and CDR2 SVGIG (reference sequence). V lost 4 bases and J lost 4; bases outside the gene matches: 7. CDR3 length: 14 amino acids. The CDR3 here is CAWIRLAGADTQYF. The CDR3 DNA is TGTGCCTGGATCCGGCTAGCGGGCGCAGATACGCAGTATTTT.

This clone was seen at least ten times. The rearrangement joins TRBV7-9 to TRBJ1-4; 8 bases are shared with TRBD1. The CDR3 totals 15 residues. Germline assignment: CDR1 SEHNR and CDR2 FQNEAQ (reference sequence). J gave up 7 bases and V 3 bases, and 7 bases lay outside the gene matches. The CDR3 coding sequence is TGTGCCAGCAGCTTGGCAGGGGGCGAGGTTGAAAAACTGTTTTTT. Protein product: CASSLAGGEVEKLFF.

The V and J genes are TRBV6-5 and TRBJ2-3, with D maybe TRBD2 (5 bases). Germline V gene data show CDR1 as MNHEY and CDR2 as SVGAGI. Trimming removed 10 bases from V and 2 bases from J, with 19 bases in between. The CDR3 extends over 15 amino acids. Here the CDR3 DNA reads TGTGCCACTACCCAGGCGGGCGAAATCACAGATACGCAGTATTTT. Translating it yields CATTQAGEITDTQYF.

The sample holds many counts of this clone. This sequence joins TRBV4-2 and TRBJ1-1; 8 bases are a match to TRBD1. J was trimmed by 0 bases and V by 3 bases; bases with no gene match: 9. Germline CDR1 LGHNA, CDR2 YNFKEQ. The CDR3 extends over 17 amino acids. The CDR3, as DNA: TGTGCCAGCAGCCACGATTTTACAGGGGGTATGAACACTGAAGCTTTCTTT. This sequence encodes CASSHDFTGGMNTEAFF.

The sample holds a few counts of this clone. The chain has TRBV27 and TRBJ2-1; 9 bases are shared with TRBD2. From germline, CDR1 is MNHEY and CDR2 SMNVEV (reference sequence). Unmatched junction bases numbered 9, after V lost 6 bases and J lost 3 bases. This CDR3 comprises 16 residues. CDR3 loop: CASRGSGSGHYNEQFF. The CDR3 DNA sequence: TGTGCCAGCAGGGGTAGCGGGAGTGGACACTACAATGAGCAGTTCTTC.

The DNA of the CDR3 is TGTGCCAGCAGTTCTGGACTAGCGGGAGTGTACGAGCAGTACTTC. It yields the protein CASSSGLAGVYEQYF. This rearrangement joins TRBV27 to TRBJ2-7, with 13 bases identical to TRBD2. J lost 4 bases, V lost 4 bases, and 4 bases had no gene match. The CDR3 has 15 amino acids. Germline assignment: CDR1 MNHEY and CDR2 SMNVEV (reference sequence).

This chain uses TRBV15 with TRBJ2-3, with 7 nucleotides matching TRBD1. The ends lost 0 bases at V and 2 bases at J; junction bases unmatched: 5. The CDR3 length is 16 residues. In germline, CDR1 is LNHNV, CDR2 YYDKDF (reference sequence). CDR3 sequence (DNA): TGTGCCACCAGCAGAGAAGGGGGCAGCTTCACAGATACGCAGTATTTT. Its protein is CATSREGGSFTDTQYF.

The V and J genes are TRBV19 and TRBJ1-5; D is perhaps TRBD1 (5 bases). The germline V gene has CDR1 LNHDA and CDR2 SQIVND (reference sequence). This CDR3 contains 13 residues. With 7 bases removed from V and 1 base from J, the gap between germline ends came to 8 bases. The CDR3 region has the DNA TGTGCCAGTAACCGACAGAGCAATCAGCCCCAGCATTTT. Translation gives CASNRQSNQPQHF.

This clone was recorded once. V gene TRBV19 combines with J gene TRBJ2-3; D is perhaps TRBD1 (6 bases). In germline, CDR1 is LNHDA, CDR2 SQIVND (reference sequence). This CDR3 region has 13 residues. The V end lost 7 bases, the J end lost 4 bases, and 12 bases lay between the germline ends. CDR3 bases: TGTGCCAGTACAGGGGAATTGGCAGATACGCAGTATTTT. The encoded protein is CASTGELADTQYF.

This clone was seen only once. The V and J genes are TRBV12-5 and TRBJ2-3; TRBD1 aligns across 7 bases. The CDR3 covers 15 residues. Germline V gene data show CDR1 as LGHNT and CDR2 as FRNRAP. The junction had 3 bases not matched to a gene; V was cut back by 1 base and J by 2 bases. DNA for the CDR3: TGTGCTAGTGGTTTGGGGACAGGCCCCACAGATACGCAGTATTTT. This sequence encodes CASGLGTGPTDTQYF.

The rearrangement links TRBV7-2 to TRBJ2-7; the match to TRBD2 covers 7 bases. This CDR3 has 14 residues. The germline CDR1 and CDR2 sequences are SGHTA and FQGNSA. With 0 bases clipped from V and 7 bases from J, the junction kept 6 bases outside the gene matches. The CDR3 loop is CASSLAASGGEQYF. In DNA form, the CDR3 reads TGTGCCAGCAGCTTAGCGGCCTCGGGGGGAGAGCAGTACTTC.

The chain carries TRBV6-1 and TRBJ1-2, with a tentative D call TRBD1 (5 bases). Germline V gives CDR1 MNHNS, CDR2 SASEGT. The V gene lost 1 base and the J gene lost 4 bases, with 13 bases spanning the gap. The CDR3 loop spans 15 amino acids. DNA of the CDR3: TGTGCCAGCAGTGAAGTGGCGGACACCTTCTATGGCTACACCTTC. It yields the protein CASSEVADTFYGYTF.

The chain recombines TRBV30 with TRBJ2-1, with D tentatively TRBD1 (5 bases). Trimming cost V 5 bases and J 10 bases, with 15 bases left between them. The CDR3 has 12 residues. The germline gives CDR1 GTSNPN, CDR2 SVGIG (reference sequence). The CDR3 sequence is CAWGVVRGEQFF. The CDR3 DNA is TGTGCCTGGGGGGTAGTTAGGGGCGAGCAGTTCTTC.

The chain links TRBV7-8 to TRBJ2-2; 9 bases are a match to TRBD1. V was pared by 5 bases and J by 3 bases, with 7 bases of the junction left unmatched. CDR3 length: 16 amino acids. The germline CDR1 and CDR2 sequences are SGHVS and FQNEAQ. The DNA of the CDR3 is TGTGCCAGCAGCCGGGCAGGACAGGGGTACACCGGGGAGCTGTTTTTT. Its translation is CASSRAGQGYTGELFF. The variable domain in full, with the rest retrieved from reference TRBV7-8 and TRBJ2-2, is GAGVSQSPRYKVAKRGQDVALRCDPISGHVSLFWYQQALGQGPEFLTYFQNEAQLDKSGLPSDRFFAERPEGSVSTLKIQRTQQEDSAVYLCASSRAGQGYTGELFFGEGSRLTVL.

V and J are TRBV24-1 and TRBJ1-1; maybe TRBD1 (5 bases). Germline V CDR1 and CDR2: KGHDR, SFDVKD. The CDR3 is 14 amino acids. V was pared by 3 bases and J by 0 bases, with 7 bases between. The CDR3 region is CATSDGGMNTEAFF. In nucleotides, the CDR3 is TGTGCCACCAGTGATGGGGGGATGAACACTGAAGCTTTCTTT.